Presented here are 28 T cell receptor beta chains from one specimen sequenced in a study of T cell responses to AZD1222 COVID-19 vaccine. The assay was immunoSEQ multiplex PCR, and TCRdb's table has in-frame clones only and misses some. Of approximately 70,000 clones in the sample, 80% to 90% are singletons; the top ten hold more than 2%. Specimen: peripheral blood, collected on day 0 of AZD1222 vaccination. The source is an adult in good health.

The chain combines TRBV18 with TRBJ1-1; D is possibly TRBD1 (5 bases). The V gene's germline CDR1 is KGHSH and CDR2 LQKENI. This CDR3 is built from 16 residues. Trimming left V 3 bases short and J 5 bases short, with 19 bases between. The CDR3, as DNA: TGTGCCAGCTCACCTCAAGAGGACGGATGGGGGACTGAAGCTTTCTTT. Encoded protein: CASSPQEDGWGTEAFF. The whole variable domain, remainder taken from reference TRBV18 and TRBJ1-1, is NAGVMQNPRHLVRRRGQEARLRCSPMKGHSHVYWYRQLPEEGLKFMVYLQKENIIDESGMPKERFSAEFPKEGPSILRIQQVVRGDSAAYFCASSPQEDGWGTEAFFGQGTRLTVV.

The chain employs TRBV30 and TRBJ1-5; D is undetermined. In germline, CDR1 is GTSNPN, CDR2 SVGIG (reference sequence). With 3 bases removed from V and 3 bases from J, the gap between germline ends came to 6 bases. The CDR3 contains 12 residues. In nucleotides, the CDR3 is TGTGCCTGGAGGAGGGACAATCAGCCCCAGCATTTT. As protein: CAWRRDNQPQHF.

The rearrangement joins TRBV19 to TRBJ2-1, with 9 positions matching TRBD2. CDR1 is LNHDA, CDR2 SQIVND, per germline (reference sequence). The CDR3 has 14 residues. The J segment lost 7 bases and the V segment lost 7 bases, leaving 8 bases of the junction unmatched. CDR3 amino acids: CASTSLAGKNEQFF. CDR3 nucleotide sequence: TGTGCCAGTACTTCCCTAGCGGGAAAAAATGAGCAGTTCTTC.

As to this clone: The junction departs from the called germline gene at one end, perhaps through a read error. The chain is built from TRBV7-9 and TRBJ2-5; 9 bases line up with TRBD2. Germline loops: CDR1 SEHNR, CDR2 FQNEAQ (reference sequence). The CDR3 sequence is 17 residues long. In nucleotides, the CDR3 is TGTGCCAGCAGCTTACAGCGAGCGGGGGGAGTTCAAGGGACCCAGTACTTC. Encoded protein: CASSLQRAGGVQGTQYF.

The chain carries TRBV15 and TRBJ1-3; D is unresolved. V gave up 0 bases and J gave up 0 bases, with 9 bases separating them. The CDR3 spans 16 residues. Germline values: CDR1 LNHNV, CDR2 YYDKDF (reference sequence). DNA for the CDR3: TGTGCCACCAGCAGAGATACCCCGTTCTCTGGAAACACCATATATTTT. Residues: CATSRDTPFSGNTIYF. The variable domain in full, completed from reference TRBV15 and TRBJ1-3, reads DAMVIQNPRYQVTQFGKPVTLSCSQTLNHNVMYWYQQKSSQAPKLLFHYYDKDFNNEADTPDNFQSRRPNTSFCFLDIRSPGLGDTAMYLCATSRDTPFSGNTIYFGEGSWLTVV.

This clone came up a few times. The gene calls are TRBV15 and TRBJ1-2, with no clear D. V was cut by 0 bases and J by 7 bases, with 3 bases left in between. The length of the CDR3 is 11 residues. Germline loops: CDR1 LNHNV, CDR2 YYDKDF (reference sequence). Here the CDR3 reads CATSRDGGYTF. The CDR3 DNA is TGTGCCACCAGCAGAGATGGTGGCTACACCTTC.

This chain uses TRBV2 with TRBJ2-7, with D possibly called TRBD1 or TRBD2 (5 bases each). The CDR3 consists of 15 residues. Germline values: CDR1 SNHLY, CDR2 FYNNEI. V dropped 6 bases and J dropped 0 bases, with 15 bases sitting between them. The CDR3 sequence: CASRTRTGLSYEQYF. CDR3 DNA sequence: TGTGCCAGCAGAACCCGGACGGGGCTCTCCTACGAGCAGTACTTC.

A single count supports this clone. The chain uses TRBV28 and TRBJ1-5; tentative D call: TRBD1 (6 bases). The CDR3 is 13 amino acids. Germline values: CDR1 MDHEN, CDR2 SYDVKM. The germline V and J ends were trimmed by 3 bases and 7 bases, with 10 bases remaining between them. The CDR3 loop reads CASSFGGQQPQHF. The CDR3 DNA reads as TGTGCCAGCAGTTTCGGGGGCCAACAGCCCCAGCATTTT.

This rearrangement joins TRBV19 to TRBJ2-7; 7 nucleotides agree with TRBD1. Germline V gives CDR1 LNHDA, CDR2 SQIVND (reference sequence). The trim removed 8 bases at V and 2 bases at J, leaving 6 bases unmatched. This CDR3 has 13 residues. The CDR3 spells CASRGQGAYEQYF. The CDR3 DNA reads as TGTGCCAGTCGAGGGCAGGGGGCCTACGAGCAGTACTTC.

The chain's CDR3 is CASRLDRVNTEAFF. The CDR3, as DNA: TGTGCCAGCAGGCTGGACAGGGTGAACACTGAAGCTTTCTTT. This chain connects TRBV6-5 to TRBJ1-1; 8 nucleotides align to TRBD1. The germline gives CDR1 MNHEY, CDR2 SVGAGI. This CDR3 spans 14 amino acids. The ends lost 6 bases at V and 0 bases at J; junction bases unmatched: 3.

The sample holds one count of this clone. V gene TRBV6-5 combines with J gene TRBJ1-1; D is undetermined. The germline gives CDR1 MNHEY, CDR2 SVGAGI. Trimming cost V 0 bases and J 8 bases, with 13 bases left between them. CDR3 size: 14 residues. The CDR3: CASSYSNRVFEAFF. CDR3 coding DNA: TGTGCCAGCAGTTACTCGAATAGGGTGTTCGAAGCTTTCTTT.

The chain combines TRBV9 with TRBJ1-4, with a possible D match to TRBD1 (6 bases). Germline V CDR1 and CDR2: SGDLS, YYNGEE. The CDR3 contains 15 residues. V was trimmed by 4 bases and J by 7 bases, leaving 17 bases between them. Here the CDR3 DNA reads TGTGCCAGCAGCCCAGGGGCGGGGCTCGGTGAAAAACTGTTTTTT. Residues: CASSPGAGLGEKLFF.

The V call is TRBV19, the J call TRBJ2-5; 7 nucleotides agree with TRBD1. Trimming at V came to 3 bases and at J to 4 bases, leaving 2 bases not matched to a gene. The V gene's germline CDR1 is LNHDA and CDR2 SQIVND (reference sequence). CDR3 size: 13 residues. The DNA of the CDR3 is TGTGCCAGTAGTATCAACAGGGGAGAGACCCAGTACTTC. The encoded protein is CASSINRGETQYF.

V and J are TRBV5-4 and TRBJ2-2; 11 nucleotides agree with TRBD2. This CDR3 region has 16 residues. Looked up from germline, CDR1 is SGHNT and CDR2 is YYREEE (reference sequence). Trimming cost V 4 bases and J 6 bases; bases outside gene matches: 8. The CDR3 reads CASSPLTSGISGELFF. The CDR3 DNA reads as TGTGCCAGCAGCCCATTGACTAGCGGGATTTCCGGGGAGCTGTTTTTT.

V usage is TRBV29-1 and J usage is TRBJ2-1; D is possibly TRBD2 (7 bases). CDR1 and CDR2 (germline): SQVTM, ANQGSEA. This CDR3 comprises 12 residues. Trimming took 8 bases from V and 10 from J, leaving 18 bases between them. CDR3 loop: CSLSSGGREQFF. The CDR3 region has the DNA TGCAGCCTGTCGTCGGGGGGCCGAGAGCAGTTCTTC.

This chain joins TRBV19 and TRBJ2-1; 8 bases fit TRBD1. The CDR3 covers 15 residues. V shed 4 bases and J 5 bases; nucleotides not matched to a gene: 7. Germline CDR1 is LNHDA and CDR2 is SQIVND (reference sequence). CDR3 DNA: TGTGCCAGTAGTACCGGACAGGGTAAGCACAATGAGCAGTTCTTC. Its translation is CASSTGQGKHNEQFF.

The sample holds a few counts of this clone. V and J are TRBV20-1 and TRBJ1-5; D is uncertain. The CDR3 runs to 12 residues. Trimming took 3 bases from V and 0 from J, leaving 3 bases between them. Looked up from germline, CDR1 is DFQATT and CDR2 is SNEGSKA (reference sequence). The CDR3 DNA sequence: TGCAGTGCTAGTAATAGCAATCAGCCCCAGCATTTT. It translates to CSASNSNQPQHF.

CDR3 residues: CSVEDVGLGGNTIYF. In nucleotides, the CDR3 is TGCAGCGTTGAAGACGTGGGGCTGGGTGGAAACACCATATATTTT. The chain couples TRBV29-1 to TRBJ1-3; weak D call: TRBD1 (5 bases). Germline V gene lookup returns CDR1 SQVTM and CDR2 ANQGSEA. V was pared by 0 bases and J by 3 bases, with 12 bases between. The CDR3 runs 15 residues.

V usage is TRBV27 and J usage is TRBJ2-5; a possible D gene is TRBD2 (5 bases). Germline V lookup: CDR1 MNHEY, CDR2 SMNVEV (reference sequence). The CDR3 extends over 14 amino acids. Trimming stripped 0 bases from V and 5 bases from J, with 10 bases between. The CDR3 DNA reads TGTGCCAGCAGTTTATCGGGCGGGCGGGAGACCCAGTACTTC. Protein product: CASSLSGGRETQYF.

The rearrangement joins TRBV19 to TRBJ2-7; 12 bases map to TRBD2. The junction had 6 bases not matched to a gene; V was cut back by 2 bases and J by 7 bases. The germline V gene has CDR1 LNHDA and CDR2 SQIVND (reference sequence). The CDR3 runs to 15 residues. CDR3 in amino acids: CASSISSGRADEQYF. In DNA, the CDR3 is TGTGCCAGTAGTATATCTAGCGGGAGGGCGGATGAGCAGTACTTC.

The chain has TRBV28 and TRBJ1-5, with D tentatively TRBD1 (5 bases). Germline values: CDR1 MDHEN, CDR2 SYDVKM. The CDR3 is 14 amino acids. V lost 5 bases to trimming and J lost 7 bases, with 15 bases between them. CDR3 loop: CASSPSSGGQPQHF. CDR3 bases: TGTGCCAGCAGTCCATCCTCCGGGGGGCAGCCCCAGCATTTT.

The rearrangement joins TRBV3-1 (or the pseudogene TRBV3-2) to TRBJ2-7; tentatively, D is TRBD2 (5 bases). This CDR3 has 14 residues. The germline gives CDR1 LGHDT, CDR2 YNNKEL (reference sequence). V lost 4 bases and J 3 bases, leaving 13 bases between the germline ends. CDR3 sequence (DNA): TGTGCCAGCAGCCCGGGGTACACCTTCTACGAGCAGTACTTC. It encodes CASSPGYTFYEQYF.

This clone has a single count. The J gene is TRBJ2-1, the V gene TRBV20-1; D is uncertain. The CDR3 is 11 amino acids. V lost 6 bases and J lost 5, with 8 bases in between. CDR1 and CDR2 from the germline V gene are DFQATT and SNEGSKA (reference sequence). In nucleotides, the CDR3 is TGCAGTGCCCAGACAAACAATGAGCAGTTCTTC. This translates into CSAQTNNEQFF.

In this sample, this clone turned up once. The V and J genes are TRBV7-6 and TRBJ2-1; 8 positions agree with TRBD2. With V trimmed by 2 bases and J by 1 base, 4 bases remained unmatched. The germline V gene encodes CDR1 SGHVS and CDR2 FNYEAQ. The CDR3 runs to 16 residues. The CDR3 reads CASSLRLAGSYNEQFF. The CDR3 nucleotides read TGTGCCAGCAGCTTACGTCTAGCGGGTTCCTACAATGAGCAGTTCTTC.

For the CDR3, the DNA is TGTGCCAGCAGCCAGGGCTATGGCTACACCTTC. Amino acids: CASSQGYGYTF. The genes are TRBV5-8 and TRBJ1-2, with D possibly TRBD1 on 5 matching bases. Per the germline V gene, CDR1 is SGHTS and CDR2 is YDEGEE. With 4 bases removed from V and 4 bases from J, the gap between germline ends came to 5 bases. The CDR3 contains 11 residues.

The gene calls are TRBV5-1 and TRBJ2-7; D gene ambiguous. CDR1 SGHRS and CDR2 YFSETQ come from the germline V gene. CDR3 size: 13 residues. Trimming cost V 0 bases and J 0 bases, with 4 bases left between them. DNA for the CDR3: TGCGCCAGCAGCTTGGTTTCCTCCTACGAGCAGTACTTC. It is translated as CASSLVSSYEQYF.

V usage is TRBV11-2 and J usage is TRBJ2-3; D is possibly TRBD1 (5 bases). V lost 8 bases to trimming and J lost 0 bases, with 12 bases between them. CDR1 and CDR2 from the germline V gene are SGHAT and FQNNGV. The CDR3 length is 14 residues. The CDR3 DNA sequence: TGTGCCAGCTCCCAGGGCGCTAGCACAGATACGCAGTATTTT. Encoded protein: CASSQGASTDTQYF.

The genes are TRBV6-2 or TRBV6-3 and TRBJ2-7; 8 nucleotides align to TRBD2. The germline V gene encodes CDR1 MNHEY and CDR2 SVGEGT. Trimming cost V 5 bases and J 0 bases; bases outside gene matches: 3. This CDR3 is built from 14 residues. The CDR3: CASSRGTSSYEQYF. The DNA of the CDR3 is TGTGCCAGCAGTAGGGGGACTAGCTCCTACGAGCAGTACTTC.